This TCR beta chain was identified in a study of shared clonotypes between healthy human individuals. Samples underwent the assay at deep level. Profiling relied on immunoSEQ multiplex PCR, and the TCRdb table lists in-frame clones only, not all of them. The sample records 700,000 to 950,000 clones, about 96% being singletons. Points from the study as a whole: Generally, estimated richness proved larger in naive subsets than it did in memory subsets.

CD45RO-negative CD8 cells positively selected for CCR7 made up the naive population, which excluded terminally differentiated effector memory CD45RA+ cells. Donors were healthy HIV-negative adults without recently reported acute infections or vaccinations. The donors were all Caucasian adults (living in Nashville, Tennessee). A note on this clone: Its antigen is unknown.

The sequenced material came from naive CD8+ T cells sorted from blood. This TCR was sampled from a man aged 25 to 40 in good health.

CDR3 DNA sequence: TGTGCCAGCAGCTTGTACCGGGAGGGACTTAGCTCCTACAATGAGCAGTTCTTC. It is translated as CASSLYREGLSSYNEQFF. The chain couples TRBV5-6 to TRBJ2-1; 8 positions match TRBD2. Germline V CDR1 and CDR2: SGHDT, YYEEEE. This CDR3 comprises 18 residues. Trimming at V came to 1 base and at J to 0 bases, leaving 9 bases not matched to a gene.